The clone carrying this T cell receptor (beta chain) was observed at least ten times. Its antigen is not known. The data stem from a study of human T cells and chemical hapten exposure. Study-level points and caveats: Among expanded TCRs, significantly more large CDR3 similarity clusters formed than among controls. With DPC sensitization, TCRs exceeding 1 in 1000 frequency showed no change.

TCRdb independently ran MiXCR on the RACE reads; one entry per CDR3 protein. The sample yields fewer than 300,000 distinct CDR3 sequences, around 9.3% seen once. Trimming stripped 7 bases from V and 2 bases from J, with 15 bases between. Germline loops: CDR1 MNHEY, CDR2 SVGEGT. CDR3 size: 15 residues. As to time point: pre-sensitization, week 0. Treatment noted: therapeutic diphenylcyclopropenone sensitization with weekly scalp DPC. The sequence derives from a woman aged 40 to 55 with alopecia areata. Some clones in this sample may be carry-over from other donors' samples. This chain joins TRBV6-2 or TRBV6-3 and TRBJ1-5; no clear D. Sequencing was performed on whole blood, taken in connection with sensitization to the hapten diphenylcyclopropenone (DPC). CDR3 protein: CASTRASRGNQPQHF. In DNA, the CDR3 is TGTGCCAGCACCCGGGCCTCCCGGGGCAATCAGCCCCAGCATTTT.